The 2 T cell receptor delta chains listed next were all sequenced from one sample in a study of Vδ1+ human thymocytes. These receptors' antigens are unknown. RNA was extracted from the cells and then reverse transcribed. Multiplex PCR used pooled V-gene forward primers and a constant-region reverse primer to amplify CDR3s. TCRdb called clones anew from the multiplex PCR reads with CATT. The sample has 45,000 to 75,000 delta-chain clones, over 13% seen once. Study-wide points: In the thymus, TRG and TRD repertoires looked highly polyclonal with Gaussian CDR3 lengths.

Sequences were obtained from Vdelta1+ gamma-delta thymocytes from the thymus. Subset reported: FACS-sorted CD3+ TCRalphabeta- TCRVdelta1+ TCRVdelta2- thymocytes. The origin of the receptors is a girl less than two years old who had congenital heart surgery.

The rearrangement links TRDV1 to TRDJ1; no reliable D call. The CDR3 runs to 15 residues. V was shortened by 2 bases and J by 0 bases, with 10 bases between the two germline ends. Germline V gene lookup returns CDR1 TSWWSYY and CDR2 QGS. The DNA for the CDR3 is TGTGCTCTTGGGGAAAGTTGTGGACACACCGATAAACTCATCTTT. Its translation is CALGESCGHTDKLIF.

The chain couples TRDV1 to TRDJ1; the match to TRDD3 covers 8 bases. Germline CDR1 TSWWSYY, CDR2 QGS. Trimming took 3 bases from V and 0 from J; bases not matched to a gene: 27. The length of the CDR3 is 23 residues. The CDR3 reads CALGEDSRHPSSGGLLYTDKLIF. CDR3 DNA sequence: TGTGCTCTTGGGGAGGACTCCCGGCACCCGTCCTCTGGGGGACTCTTGTACACCGATAAACTCATCTTT.